A single sample is the source of the 5 T cell receptor beta chains below, sequenced in a study of cytomegalovirus exposure and HLA in healthy donors. PCR employed 60 Vbeta and 13 Jbeta primers. Repertoires were generated with immunoSEQ multiplex PCR, while TCRdb's copy carries only in-frame clones and drops some. The data contain 100,000 or so clones, approximately 73% of them singletons. Sample: PBMCs. These TCRs come from a woman aged 45-59 years in good health and CMV-seropositive.

The CDR3, as DNA: TGTGCCAGCAGCGTAGTAACAGGGATCGAGGAGACCCAGTACTTC. Its translation: CASSVVTGIEETQYF. V gene TRBV9 combines with J gene TRBJ2-5, with D perhaps TRBD1 (6 bases). CDR1 and CDR2 from the germline V gene are SGDLS and YYNGEE. V lost 0 bases, J lost 5 bases, and 14 bases lay in between. This CDR3 comprises 15 residues.

The rearrangement joins TRBV7-3 to TRBJ1-1; 7 nucleotides align to TRBD1. This CDR3 is 13 amino acids long. Trimming at V came to 6 bases and at J to 3 bases, leaving 4 bases not matched to a gene. From germline, CDR1 is SGHTA and CDR2 FQGTGA. The CDR3 region is CASSGDRDTEAFF. In nucleotides, the CDR3 is TGTGCCAGCAGTGGGGACAGAGACACTGAAGCTTTCTTT.

The chain carries TRBV29-1 and TRBJ2-7, with 9 nucleotides matching TRBD2. The germline gives CDR1 SQVTM, CDR2 ANQGSEA. The CDR3 contains 14 residues. Unmatched junction bases numbered 11, after V lost 5 bases and J lost 6 bases. Here the CDR3 DNA reads TGCAGCGTTCTTAGCGGGAGCGGTGTTACCGAGCAGTACTTC. It translates to CSVLSGSGVTEQYF.

The chain employs TRBV20-1 and TRBJ1-6; 8 bases map to TRBD1. Germline trimming cut 6 bases from V and 15 bases from J; bases unmatched to any gene: 7. This CDR3 region has 11 residues. Germline V lookup: CDR1 DFQATT, CDR2 SNEGSKA (reference sequence). The CDR3 coding sequence is TGCAGTGCGGGGGGACAGGCAGTCCTCCACTTT. It specifies CSAGGQAVLHF.

In this sample, this clone turned up a few times. The V and J genes are TRBV13 and TRBJ1-2, with TRBD1 matching over 11 bases. V shed 4 bases, J shed 3 bases, and the junction held 13 bases outside the gene matches. Looked up from germline, CDR1 is PRHDT and CDR2 is FYEKMQ (reference sequence). The CDR3 has 18 amino acids. This chain's CDR3 is CASSSRGTGGFLDYGYTF. The CDR3 bases are TGTGCCAGCAGCTCTCGCGGGACAGGGGGTTTTCTCGACTATGGCTACACCTTC.